Listed here are 21 T cell receptor beta chains from one sample, sequenced in a study of T cells after yellow fever vaccination (dated by TCRdb to between 2018 and 2021). To prepare the library, 5' RACE was applied. Sequencing was performed on an Illumina HiSeq 2500. TCRdb reanalyzed the raw reads on its own, using fastp at Q25 for trimming and MiXCR for clone calling, and kept in-frame beta chains. For every CDR3 protein sequence, its rows merge into one entry that carries the most common genes and DNA. The sample profile shows about 350,000 distinct CDR3 sequences; roughly 11% of them were found once. Less than 20% of the sample comes from the top ten. The intended sense of this specimen's treatment or condition label: live attenuated yellow fever vaccine strain. The material sequenced was PBMCs, taken on the day of the first yellow fever vaccination. Receptor source: a young man who received the YFV17D yellow fever vaccine.

The rearrangement joins TRBV5-4 to TRBJ2-3; D unresolved. Looked up from germline, CDR1 is SGHNT and CDR2 is YYREEE (reference sequence). The CDR3 is 15 residues long. V lost 0 bases and J 1 base, leaving 9 bases between the germline ends. CDR3 DNA: TGTGCCAGCAGCTTGGACTCCCTTGGCACAGATACGCAGTATTTT. This encodes CASSLDSLGTDTQYF. The full variable domain, with the rest looked up from reference TRBV5-4 and TRBJ2-3, is ETGVTQSPTHLIKTRGQQVTLRCSSQSGHNTVSWYQQALGQGPQFIFQYYREEENGRGNFPPRFSGLQFPNYSSELNVNALELDDSALYLCASSLDSLGTDTQYFGPGTRLTVL.

This clonotype showed up just a few times. The rearrangement joins TRBV28 to TRBJ1-3, with D possibly being TRBD1 (5 bases). The CDR3 consists of 13 residues. CDR1 is MDHEN and CDR2 is SYDVKM in the germline V gene. Trimming cost V 2 bases and J 6 bases, with 8 bases left between them. The DNA for the CDR3 is TGTGCCAGCAGTTTAACAGGCCAAAACACCATATATTTT. This sequence encodes CASSLTGQNTIYF.

This clonotype showed up many times. The chain links TRBV6-2 or TRBV6-3 to TRBJ1-1; D is uncertain. V dropped 5 bases and J dropped 4 bases, with 14 bases sitting between them. There are 14 residues in the CDR3. The germline V gene encodes CDR1 MNHEY and CDR2 SVGEGT. The DNA for the CDR3 is TGTGCCAGCAGTGCCTGGCGGCCGGGCACTGAAGCTTTCTTT. Its protein product is CASSAWRPGTEAFF.

This clonotype has more than one count but fewer than ten. The V and J genes are TRBV12-3 or TRBV12-4 and TRBJ2-7; D gene ambiguous. V lost 6 bases and J lost 1, with 16 bases in between. There are 15 residues in the CDR3. DNA of the CDR3: TGTGCCAGCAGCTACACATCTTTAGGGTCCTACGAGCAGTACTTC. Translated: CASSYTSLGSYEQYF.

The rearrangement joins TRBV7-2 to TRBJ2-3; weak D call: TRBD1 (6 bases). V shed 2 bases and J shed 6 bases, with 9 bases lying between them. This CDR3 comprises 13 residues. Germline CDR1 is SGHTA and CDR2 is FQGNSA. CDR3 amino acids: CASSLQGWDTQYF. The CDR3 DNA follows: TGTGCCAGCAGCTTACAGGGGTGGGATACGCAGTATTTT.

This clonotype was found a few times. The chain joins TRBV18 to TRBJ2-2; 7 bases map to TRBD1. J gave up 0 bases and V 3 bases, and 4 bases lay outside the gene matches. Germline assignment: CDR1 KGHSH and CDR2 LQKENI. The CDR3 totals 16 residues. The CDR3 loop reads CASSPAGTANTGELFF. CDR3 coding DNA: TGTGCCAGCTCACCGGCCGGGACAGCGAACACCGGGGAGCTGTTTTTT.

This clonotype was seen a handful of times. The rearrangement uses TRBV7-2 and TRBJ2-1, with 8 bases fitting TRBD2. Looked up from germline, CDR1 is SGHTA and CDR2 is FQGNSA. CDR3 length equals 16 residues. After removal of 2 bases from V and 2 bases from J, the junction contained 5 bases not matched to a gene. The CDR3 nucleotides read TGTGCCAGCAGCTTATCCTTAGCGGGGACCTACAATGAGCAGTTCTTC. This codes for CASSLSLAGTYNEQFF. The full variable domain, with the rest looked up from reference TRBV7-2 and TRBJ2-1, is GAGVSQSPSNKVTEKGKDVELRCDPISGHTALYWYRQSLGQGLEFLIYFQGNSAPDKSGLPSDRFSAERTGGSVSTLTIQRTQQEDSAVYLCASSLSLAGTYNEQFFGPGTRLTVL.

This clonotype was observed a few times. The chain joins TRBV3-1 to TRBJ2-7; D might be TRBD1 (5 bases). This CDR3 is built from 13 residues. V gave up 1 base and J gave up 5 bases, with 9 bases separating them. The V gene's germline CDR1 is LGHDT and CDR2 YNNKEL (reference sequence). This CDR3 reads CASSQAGWHEQYV. The CDR3 region has the DNA TGTGCCAGCAGCCAAGCAGGGTGGCACGAGCAGTACGTC.

This clonotype was counted a few times. The V and J genes are TRBV3-1 and TRBJ1-1, with D maybe TRBD1 (5 bases). This CDR3 comprises 17 residues. The germline gives CDR1 LGHDT, CDR2 YNNKEL (reference sequence). Trimming took 4 bases from V and 1 from J, leaving 19 bases between them. The CDR3 bases are TGTGCCAGCAGCCCCTGCAGGGACTGTTGGCCGAACACTGAAGCTTTCTTT. It specifies CASSPCRDCWPNTEAFF.

V usage is TRBV5-1 and J usage is TRBJ2-1, with TRBD2 identical over 8 bases. After removal of 9 bases from V and 1 base from J, the junction contained 12 bases not matched to a gene. Germline V gene data show CDR1 as SGHRS and CDR2 as YFSETQ. The CDR3 has 16 amino acids. The CDR3 spells CATAGGAGASYNEQFF. CDR3 bases: TGCGCCACCGCGGGGGGAGCGGGGGCTTCCTACAATGAGCAGTTCTTC.

This chain links TRBV27 with TRBJ2-1; no clear D gene. The germline gives CDR1 MNHEY, CDR2 SMNVEV (reference sequence). V lost 3 bases and J lost 5, with 11 bases in between. CDR3 length equals 14 residues. This CDR3 reads CASSFVTTNNEQFF. The CDR3 DNA follows: TGTGCCAGCAGTTTTGTTACTACAAACAATGAGCAGTTCTTC.

This clonotype came up many times. The chain is built from TRBV12-3 or TRBV12-4 and TRBJ1-4, with 7 bases aligning to TRBD1. This CDR3 comprises 14 residues. Trimming removed 4 bases from V and 7 bases from J; junction bases left unmatched: 6. The CDR3 protein is CASSSRGVSEKLFF. The CDR3 coding sequence is TGTGCCAGCAGTTCCAGGGGGGTGAGTGAAAAACTGTTTTTT.

This clonotype was seen repeatedly, ten times or more. CDR3 residues: CASSLVETAFYTF. CDR3 nucleotides: TGCGCCAGCAGCTTGGTAGAGACAGCTTTCTACACCTTC. This chain links TRBV5-1 with TRBJ1-2, with D possibly matching TRBD1 (5 bases). The V gene's germline CDR1 is SGHRS and CDR2 YFSETQ. The V end was cut by 0 bases, the J end by 10 bases, with 13 bases between. There are 13 residues in the CDR3. Based on the CDR3 plus reference TRBV5-1 and TRBJ1-2, the full variable domain is KAGVTQTPRYLIKTRGQQVTLSCSPISGHRSVSWYQQTPGQGLQFLFEYFSETQRNKGNFPGRFSGRQFSNSRSEMNVSTLELGDSALYLCASSLVETAFYTFGSGTRLTVV.

This clonotype has a handful of counts. The chain combines TRBV6-5 with TRBJ2-7; D perhaps matches TRBD1 (6 bases). V dropped 6 bases and J dropped 3 bases, with 15 bases sitting between them. The length of the CDR3 is 14 residues. Germline CDR1 MNHEY, CDR2 SVGAGI. The CDR3 reads CASRTNRASYEQYV. For the CDR3, the DNA is TGTGCCAGCAGAACTAACAGGGCGAGCTACGAGCAGTACGTC.

The sample holds a few counts of this clonotype. V usage is TRBV7-8 and J usage is TRBJ2-7; a possible D gene is TRBD2 (6 bases). V lost 1 base, J lost 7 bases, and 14 bases lay in between. Germline V lookup: CDR1 SGHVS, CDR2 FQNEAQ. This CDR3 has 14 residues. DNA of the CDR3: TGTGCCAGCAGCTTAGGAGGCGGGGAAAGGGAGCAGTACGTC. Translation gives CASSLGGGEREQYV.

Only a few counts were recorded for this clonotype. The rearrangement uses TRBV12-3 or TRBV12-4 and TRBJ2-7; tentative D call: TRBD2 (6 bases). The CDR3 spans 15 residues. The V end was cut by 2 bases, the J end by 3 bases, with 14 bases between. The CDR3, as DNA: TGTGCCAGCAGTTTATTGGCGGGGCAGGGCTACGAGCAGTACTTC. Translated: CASSLLAGQGYEQYF.

The rearrangement uses TRBV7-2 and TRBJ2-2, with D perhaps given as TRBD1 or TRBD2 (5 bases each). The germline V gene has CDR1 SGHTA and CDR2 FQGNSA. The CDR3 covers 16 residues. With 4 bases removed from V and 1 base from J, the gap between germline ends came to 13 bases. Written as DNA, the CDR3 is TGTGCCAGCAGCTCCTCATGGGGGTTGAACACCGGGGAGCTGTTTTTT. Translating gives CASSSSWGLNTGELFF.

The CDR3 loop is CASSPHLYEQYF. In DNA, the CDR3 is TGTGCCAGCAGCCCACATCTGTACGAGCAGTACTTC. This chain links TRBV7-9 with TRBJ2-7; D gene unclear. CDR1 and CDR2 from the germline V gene are SEHNR and FQNEAQ (reference sequence). The CDR3 is 12 residues long. Trimming shortened V by 5 bases and J by 4 bases, and 9 bases separated the two germline ends.

This clonotype was observed at least ten times. The rearrangement joins TRBV5-8 to TRBJ1-1; 9 bases agree with TRBD1. After removal of 4 bases from V and 2 bases from J, the junction contained 6 bases not matched to a gene. This CDR3 region has 15 residues. The germline V gene has CDR1 SGHTS and CDR2 YDEGEE. The DNA for the CDR3 is TGTGCCAGCAGCAGTCCGGGACAGGGTAACACTGAAGCTTTCTTT. Translated: CASSSPGQGNTEAFF.

This clonotype was recorded many times. This chain uses TRBV9 with TRBJ2-1; TRBD2 matches 10 bases. The CDR3 has 16 amino acids. Germline-derived CDR1 and CDR2 are SGDLS and YYNGEE. The trim removed 0 bases at V and 8 bases at J, leaving 8 bases unmatched. The CDR3 protein is CASSVAGSGGSDEQFF. The CDR3 nucleotides read TGTGCCAGCAGCGTAGCTGGTAGCGGGGGGAGCGATGAGCAGTTCTTC.

This clonotype was found many times. This sequence joins TRBV6-5 and TRBJ2-1, with D hard to call. Trimming pared 0 bases from V and 0 bases from J, leaving 12 bases between. This CDR3 has 17 residues. Germline values: CDR1 MNHEY, CDR2 SVGAGI. The CDR3 reads CASSYSKKLTSYNEQFF. CDR3 nucleotides: TGTGCCAGCAGTTACTCGAAAAAACTCACCTCCTACAATGAGCAGTTCTTC.